The 26 T cell receptor beta chains presented below share a single source sample, sequenced in a study of CD8 T cells in ankylosing spondylitis. Each CDR3 protein is one row after TCRdb ran MiXCR on the 5' RACE reads. The sample contains roughly 240,000 distinct CDR3 sequences, roughly 8% of which appear only once. Sequencing was carried out using blood, either unsorted or a sorted T cell fraction (not recorded which). Every receptor here comes from a female donor with ankylosing spondylitis or in good health (not recorded which).

This clonotype was picked up many times. This sequence joins TRBV12-3 or TRBV12-4 and TRBJ1-4; 8 nucleotides align to TRBD1. The CDR3 contains 13 residues. V dropped 6 bases and J dropped 7; count of bases not matched to a gene: 4. Here the CDR3 DNA reads TGTGCCAGCAGACCTACAGGGGGTGAAAAACTGTTTTTT. Encoded protein: CASRPTGGEKLFF.

This clonotype was counted at least ten times. The V call is TRBV5-1, the J call TRBJ2-1; 7 nucleotides agree with TRBD1. Germline values: CDR1 SGHRS, CDR2 YFSETQ. V was clipped by 0 bases and J by 4 bases; unmatched bases: 7. The CDR3 contains 16 residues. The CDR3 DNA sequence: TGCGCCAGCAGCTTGGCACTAGGGGGCTCATACAATGAGCAGTTCTTC. The encoded protein is CASSLALGGSYNEQFF.

This clonotype was recorded many times. The chain employs TRBV29-1 and TRBJ2-3; 8 positions match TRBD2. This CDR3 spans 14 amino acids. The ends lost 3 bases at V and 3 bases at J; junction bases unmatched: 5. CDR1 and CDR2 from the germline V gene are SQVTM and ANQGSEA. CDR3 nucleotide sequence: TGCAGCGTTGAGGAAGCGGGAGCGACAGATACGCAGTATTTT. Its translation is CSVEEAGATDTQYF.

The table lists this clonotype with many counts. The CDR3 coding sequence is TGCGCCAGTTACCGGGACTACAGCACAGATACGCAGTATTTT. It encodes CASYRDYSTDTQYF. This chain uses TRBV5-1 with TRBJ2-3, with 7 bases that match TRBD2. V was pared by 8 bases and J by 0 bases, with 6 bases of the junction left unmatched. Germline-derived CDR1 and CDR2 are SGHRS and YFSETQ. This CDR3 is built from 14 residues. The complete variable domain, with remaining parts taken from reference TRBV5-1 and TRBJ2-3, reads KAGVTQTPRYLIKTRGQQVTLSCSPISGHRSVSWYQQTPGQGLQFLFEYFSETQRNKGNFPGRFSGRQFSNSRSEMNVSTLELGDSALYLCASYRDYSTDTQYFGPGTRLTVL.

This clonotype was counted at least ten times. V usage is TRBV20-1 and J usage is TRBJ2-7, with D tentatively TRBD2 (5 bases). CDR3 length: 14 amino acids. The germline V gene encodes CDR1 DFQATT and CDR2 SNEGSKA (reference sequence). V dropped 6 bases and J dropped 5 bases, with 20 bases sitting between them. This chain's CDR3 is CSAPTTRSVHEQYF. The DNA of the CDR3 is TGCAGTGCCCCAACTACCCGTAGCGTCCACGAGCAGTACTTC.

This clonotype occurred many times. The chain employs TRBV7-8 and TRBJ2-5; D remains unclear. Looked up from germline, CDR1 is SGHVS and CDR2 is FQNEAQ. This CDR3 region has 12 residues. V was cut by 3 bases and J by 6 bases, with 8 bases left in between. In DNA, the CDR3 is TGTGCCAGCAGCTTTCCCCGCCAGACCCAGTACTTC. It yields the protein CASSFPRQTQYF.

This clonotype was observed at least ten times. The chain has TRBV14 and TRBJ2-2; 7 nucleotides match TRBD1. Germline CDR1 is SGHDN and CDR2 is FVKESK. This CDR3 has 16 amino acids. Unmatched junction bases numbered 4, after V lost 2 bases and J lost 1 base. This CDR3 reads CASSQRTGQNTGELFF. CDR3 DNA: TGTGCCAGCAGCCAAAGGACAGGCCAGAACACCGGGGAGCTGTTTTTT.

This clonotype was counted ten times or more. The chain links TRBV12-3 or TRBV12-4 to TRBJ1-5; D is ambiguous. V was cut by 3 bases and J by 5 bases, with 8 bases left in between. There are 13 residues in the CDR3. DNA for the CDR3: TGTGCCAGCAGTTTGCGGCGAGATCAGCCCCAGCATTTT. Protein product: CASSLRRDQPQHF.

The chain is built from TRBV7-2 and TRBJ2-2, with TRBD2 identical over 7 bases. Per the germline V gene, CDR1 is SGHTA and CDR2 is FQGNSA. This CDR3 is built from 14 residues. The V and J ends lost 5 bases and 2 bases, in that order; junction bases with no gene match: 2. For the CDR3, the DNA is TGTGCCAGCAGCCGAGCGGGAAACACCGGGGAGCTGTTTTTT. Protein: CASSRAGNTGELFF.

This clonotype was observed at least ten times. The chain employs TRBV15 and TRBJ2-1; no firm D call. V was trimmed by 0 bases and J by 4 bases, leaving 4 bases between them. The CDR3 contains 13 residues. Germline-derived CDR1 and CDR2 are LNHNV and YYDKDF (reference sequence). The CDR3 DNA is TGTGCCACCAGCAGAGATATGTACAATGAGCAGTTCTTC. This translates into CATSRDMYNEQFF.

In this sample, this clonotype turned up many times. V gene TRBV25-1 combines with J gene TRBJ2-1; no definite D call. The CDR3 has 17 amino acids. V shed 2 bases and J shed 3 bases, with 17 bases lying between them. Germline lookup yields CDR1 MGHDK and CDR2 SYGVNS. This CDR3 reads CASSEEVSGIDYNEQFF. The CDR3 DNA is TGTGCCAGCAGTGAAGAAGTCTCGGGTATAGACTACAATGAGCAGTTCTTC.

This clonotype was detected many times. This sequence joins TRBV28 and TRBJ2-1; 14 bases line up with TRBD2. The germline gives CDR1 MDHEN, CDR2 SYDVKM. Trimming took 1 base from V and 6 from J; bases not matched to a gene: 2. CDR3 size: 16 residues. The CDR3 sequence: CASSLLGTSGSNEQFF. The CDR3 coding sequence is TGTGCCAGCAGTTTATTAGGGACTAGCGGGAGCAATGAGCAGTTCTTC.

This clonotype has at least ten counts. J is TRBJ1-1 and V is TRBV29-1; unclear D gene. V was cut by 7 bases and J by 7 bases, with 19 bases left in between. This CDR3 is 13 amino acids long. From germline, CDR1 is SQVTM and CDR2 ANQGSEA. CDR3 DNA sequence: TGCAGCGCAACAAAACCGGGCCGCGATGAAGCTTTCTTT. Its translation is CSATKPGRDEAFF.

This clonotype was found many times. CDR3 sequence reads: CASSFSSSGNTIYF. DNA of the CDR3: TGCGCCAGCAGCTTCTCTAGCTCTGGAAACACCATATATTTT. This chain links TRBV5-1 with TRBJ1-3, with D hard to call. The V gene's germline CDR1 is SGHRS and CDR2 YFSETQ. The CDR3 loop spans 14 amino acids. Trimming removed 2 bases from V and 0 bases from J, with 6 bases in between.

In its sample, this clonotype was seen many times. The V call is TRBV29-1, the J call TRBJ2-1; 14 nucleotides agree with TRBD2. Germline V gives CDR1 SQVTM, CDR2 ANQGSEA. The CDR3 runs to 16 residues. V was clipped by 7 bases and J by 3 bases; unmatched bases: 8. CDR3 amino acids: CSAAGTSGSLYNEQFF. The CDR3 DNA reads TGCAGCGCTGCCGGGACTAGCGGGAGCCTCTACAATGAGCAGTTCTTC.

This clonotype has ten or more counts. The CDR3 sequence: CASSQDMEIYNEQFF. In DNA form, the CDR3 reads TGTGCCAGCAGCCAAGATATGGAGATATACAATGAGCAGTTCTTC. The J gene is TRBJ2-1, the V gene TRBV3-1; D is unresolved. With 0 bases removed from V and 4 bases from J, the gap between germline ends came to 10 bases. Germline V CDR1 and CDR2: LGHDT, YNNKEL (reference sequence). The CDR3 contains 15 residues.

There are many counts of this clonotype. The chain combines TRBV29-1 with TRBJ2-2; D is possibly TRBD1 (5 bases). The CDR3 length is 13 residues. Trimming took off 5 bases at V and 2 bases at J, with 9 bases between the two ends. The V gene's germline CDR1 is SQVTM and CDR2 ANQGSEA. The CDR3 region is CSVLQDNTGELFF. The CDR3, as DNA: TGCAGCGTTCTACAGGATAACACCGGGGAGCTGTTTTTT.

This clonotype was observed at least ten times. J is TRBJ2-1 and V is TRBV20-1; D perhaps matches TRBD1 (5 bases). CDR1 DFQATT and CDR2 SNEGSKA come from the germline V gene (reference sequence). This CDR3 has 16 residues. The V end lost 5 bases, the J end lost 0 bases, and 17 bases lay between the germline ends. The CDR3 DNA reads as TGCAGTGCTCAGCCTGGGGCGGCCATCTCCTACAATGAGCAGTTCTTC. Amino acid sequence: CSAQPGAAISYNEQFF.

This clonotype was seen at least ten times. The chain links TRBV5-1 to TRBJ2-1; 16 nucleotides line up with TRBD2. Germline loops: CDR1 SGHRS, CDR2 YFSETQ. The CDR3 runs 15 residues. V shed 5 bases, J shed 9 bases, and the junction held 5 bases outside the gene matches. The DNA for the CDR3 is TGCGCCAGCAGGCCCGGGACTAGCGGGAGGGGTGAGCAGTTCTTC. Translation: CASRPGTSGRGEQFF. The complete variable domain, with remaining parts taken from reference TRBV5-1 and TRBJ2-1, reads KAGVTQTPRYLIKTRGQQVTLSCSPISGHRSVSWYQQTPGQGLQFLFEYFSETQRNKGNFPGRFSGRQFSNSRSEMNVSTLELGDSALYLCASRPGTSGRGEQFFGPGTRLTVL.

In this sample, this clonotype turned up many times. The chain recombines TRBV3-1 with TRBJ1-1; D is possibly TRBD1 (5 bases). In germline, CDR1 is LGHDT, CDR2 YNNKEL (reference sequence). Trimming took off 5 bases at V and 8 bases at J, with 15 bases between the two ends. This CDR3 region has 13 residues. CDR3 DNA: TGTGCCAGCAGCTCTCGCCCGGGGGGGGAAGCTTTCTTT. Translated: CASSSRPGGEAFF.

This clonotype was seen at least ten times. V gene TRBV20-1 combines with J gene TRBJ2-3, with 9 bases matching TRBD2. The J segment lost 4 bases and the V segment lost 3 bases, leaving 8 bases of the junction unmatched. Germline V gives CDR1 DFQATT, CDR2 SNEGSKA (reference sequence). The CDR3 is 15 residues long. CDR3 nucleotides: TGCAGTGCTAGCTCACTAGCGGGCGTGGCAGATACGCAGTATTTT. As protein: CSASSLAGVADTQYF.

This clonotype was observed at least ten times. The rearrangement uses TRBV15 and TRBJ1-4; no reliable D call. Trimming pared 6 bases from V and 4 bases from J, leaving 9 bases between. CDR1 and CDR2 from the germline V gene are LNHNV and YYDKDF (reference sequence). CDR3 size: 13 residues. The CDR3 region is CATRRPDNEKLFF. As DNA, the CDR3 is TGTGCCACCAGGCGGCCCGATAATGAAAAACTGTTTTTT.

The chain links TRBV6-1 to TRBJ2-1; 14 bases are a match to TRBD2. The V gene's germline CDR1 is MNHNS and CDR2 SASEGT. Losses at the gene ends were 6 bases for V and 8 bases for J; bases not matched to a gene: 3. CDR3 size: 14 residues. The CDR3 DNA follows: TGTGCCAGCAGGAGACTAGCGGGAGGGGATGAGCAGTTCTTC. Its translation is CASRRLAGGDEQFF.

This clonotype was seen ten or more times. The chain joins TRBV12-3 or TRBV12-4 to TRBJ2-5; 7 positions agree with TRBD2. There are 15 residues in the CDR3. V dropped 4 bases and J dropped 2; count of bases not matched to a gene: 7. For the CDR3, the DNA is TGTGCCAGCAGTTCCCCCAATAGCGGGCAAGAGACCCAGTACTTC. This codes for CASSSPNSGQETQYF.

In its sample, this clonotype was seen many times. This chain joins TRBV4-3 and TRBJ2-2; D not certain. The V end lost 0 bases, the J end lost 3 bases, and 11 bases lay between the germline ends. In germline, CDR1 is LGHNA, CDR2 YSLEER. The length of the CDR3 is 16 residues. CDR3 DNA sequence: TGCGCCAGCAGCCAAGACTGGCAATCCTACACCGGGGAGCTGTTTTTT. Its protein is CASSQDWQSYTGELFF.

This clonotype was counted many times. This chain links TRBV14 with TRBJ2-7; the D is unclear. V was pared by 1 base and J by 3 bases, with 13 bases between. This CDR3 has 15 amino acids. The germline CDR1 and CDR2 sequences are SGHDN and FVKESK. This chain's CDR3 is CASSQVASKLYEQYF. In DNA form, the CDR3 reads TGTGCCAGCAGCCAAGTGGCTAGTAAACTCTACGAGCAGTACTTC.